These T cell receptor beta chains were read from a single sample in a study of post-analysis software for immune sequencing data. TCRdb re-analysed the PCR reads in MiXCR, keeping a single row per CDR3 protein. This table holds roughly 540,000 distinct CDR3 sequences, about a third found once. The specimen sequenced was blood. These TCRs come from a girl between 2 and 17 years old with multiple sclerosis. Each CDR3 is given with its conserved first and last residue. Each record gives: CDR3 protein, CDR3 DNA, V gene, clone size, J gene, D gene. The D gene is left open where the match is weak. The listing skips clone size in some rows; elsewhere it reads once, few, many or a size class.

CASGTRPNEQYF TGTGCCAGTGGCACGCGGCCCAACGAGCAGTACTTC TRBV21-1 many TRBJ2-7 .
CASSLWAGGDEQYF TGCGCCAGCAGCTTGTGGGCTGGGGGGGACGAGCAGTACTTC TRBV5-1 . TRBJ2-7 TRBD2
CASRGQGNDEQFF TGCGCCAGCAGAGGACAGGGTAACGATGAGCAGTTCTTC TRBV10-1 . TRBJ2-1 TRBD1
CASSLMAGGSGGTQYF TGTGCCAGCAGCTTAATGGCGGGGGGCTCTGGTGGGACCCAGTACTTC TRBV7-3 few TRBJ2-5 TRBD2
CASRARGEANYGYTF TGCGCCAGCAGGGCCCGCGGCGAAGCTAACTATGGCTACACCTTC TRBV10-1 few TRBJ1-2 .
CASSYRTSVPYNEQFF TGTGCCAGCAGTTACCGGACTAGCGTGCCCTACAATGAGCAGTTCTTC TRBV6-5 . TRBJ2-1 TRBD2
CASRTGTGNYEQYF TGCGCCAGTAGGACCGGGACAGGAAACTACGAGCAGTACTTC TRBV5-1 few TRBJ2-7 TRBD1
CASSPRDFPSTDTQYF TGTGCCAGTAGTCCCCGTGACTTCCCTAGCACAGATACGCAGTATTTT TRBV27 . TRBJ2-3 .
CASSLDRGDIQYF TGTGCCAGCAGCTTGGACAGGGGAGACATTCAGTACTTC TRBV5-5 few TRBJ2-4 TRBD1
CASSGGYGGSETQYF TGTGCCAGCAGCGGGGGTTACGGGGGCTCGGAGACCCAGTACTTC TRBV9 . TRBJ2-5 .
CASSSLAGDNKNIQYF TGTGCCAGCAGCTCACTAGCGGGGGACAACAAAAACATTCAGTACTTC TRBV7-9 . TRBJ2-4 TRBD2
CASRALNTEAFF TGTGCCAGCAGGGCTTTGAACACTGAAGCTTTCTTT TRBV7-8 . TRBJ1-1 .
CSAIWTSGYTF TGCAGTGCTATTTGGACATCAGGCTACACCTTC TRBV20-1 . TRBJ1-2 .
CASRRTGFNEQFF TGTGCCAGCAGAAGGACAGGGTTCAATGAGCAGTTCTTC TRBV27 . TRBJ2-1 TRBD1
CASSPRTGGGVGYTF TGTGCCAGCAGCCCGCGGACAGGGGGAGGGGTTGGCTACACCTTC TRBV7-9 . TRBJ1-2 TRBD1
CSARASNNEQFF TGCAGTGCTAGAGCTTCGAACAATGAGCAGTTCTTC TRBV20-1 few TRBJ2-1 .
CATSREPPSGLAGGQVGNEQFF TGTGCCACCAGCAGAGAACCCCCATCGGGACTAGCGGGGGGGCAGGTCGGGAATGAGCAGTTCTTC TRBV15 few TRBJ2-1 TRBD2
CASSLRSFQETQYF TGTGCCAGCAGCCTTCGGTCCTTTCAAGAGACCCAGTACTTC TRBV2 few TRBJ2-5 .
CSASSGAYGYTF TGCAGTGCTAGCTCAGGGGCCTATGGCTACACCTTC TRBV20-1 few TRBJ1-2 .
CASSRTPPVYGQYF TGTGCCAGCAGTCGGACGCCCCCGGTTTACGGGCAGTACTTC TRBV6-6 few TRBJ2-7 .
CASSPRWNEQFF TGTGCCAGCAGCCCCCGGTGGAATGAGCAGTTCTTC TRBV14 . TRBJ2-1 .
CATSRDGLYEQYF TGTGCCACCAGCAGGGACGGCCTCTACGAGCAGTACTTC TRBV15 few TRBJ2-7 .
CASSPIKGAGNTEAFF TGTGCCAGCAGCCCAATAAAGGGGGCTGGGAACACTGAAGCTTTCTTT TRBV11-2 . TRBJ1-1 TRBD1
CSARDPSATNEKLFF TGCAGTGCTAGAGATCCGAGCGCAACTAATGAAAAACTGTTTTTT TRBV20-1 few TRBJ1-4 .
CASSRQGEGGYTF TGTGCCAGCAGTAGACAGGGCGAGGGTGGCTACACCTTC TRBV6-5 . TRBJ1-2 TRBD1
CATSDPGLAGRETQYF TGTGCCACCAGTGATCCGGGACTAGCGGGTCGAGAGACCCAGTACTTC TRBV24-1 . TRBJ2-5 TRBD2
CASSQVYREQFF TGTGCCAGCAGCCAGGTCTACCGCGAGCAGTTCTTC TRBV3-1 . TRBJ2-1 .
CASSFVPTGIETQYF TGCGCCAGCAGCTTTGTTCCGACGGGGATCGAGACCCAGTACTTC TRBV5-1 few TRBJ2-5 .
CASSSSVGTDTQYF TGCGCCAGCAGCTCCAGCGTAGGCACAGATACGCAGTATTTT TRBV5-1 few TRBJ2-3 .
CASSQDRSRGLYEQFF TGTGCCAGCAGCCAAGATCGGTCGCGGGGGCTCTACGAGCAGTTCTTC TRBV4-2 . TRBJ2-1 .
CACSRSIHEQYF TGTGCCTGCAGCCGTTCCATCCACGAGCAGTACTTC TRBV7-2 few TRBJ2-7 .
CASSYTPGTGNYGYTF TGTGCCAGCAGTTACACGCCCGGGACAGGAAACTATGGCTACACCTTC TRBV6-5 . TRBJ1-2 TRBD1
CASSPLAGGANNEQFF TGTGCCAGCAGTCCTCTAGCGGGGGGCGCCAACAATGAGCAGTTCTTC TRBV12-3/TRBV12-4 few TRBJ2-1 TRBD2
CASSPLGGGGNYGYTF TGTGCCAGCAGCCCCTTGGGTGGGGGCGGTAACTATGGCTACACCTTC TRBV12-3/TRBV12-4 few TRBJ1-2 .
CASSLGGVEQYF TGCGCCAGCAGCTTGGGTGGGGTCGAGCAGTACTTC TRBV5-1 few TRBJ2-7 .
CASSLRGGRNEQFF TGTGCCAGCAGCCTGAGGGGGGGCCGCAATGAGCAGTTCTTC TRBV6-6 few TRBJ2-1 .
CASSRRLSNNEQFF TGTGCCAGCAGCCGTAGGCTATCTAACAATGAGCAGTTCTTC TRBV7-8 few TRBJ2-1 .
CASSPEPGLAGGSEQFF TGCGCCAGCAGCCCTGAGCCGGGACTAGCGGGAGGGAGTGAGCAGTTCTTC TRBV4-1 . TRBJ2-1 TRBD2
CSGGGTDTQYF TGCAGTGGCGGGGGAACAGATACGCAGTATTTT TRBV20-1 . TRBJ2-3 TRBD2
CASRINAAGINQETQYF TGTGCCAGCAGGATAAACGCTGCGGGGATAAACCAAGAGACCCAGTACTTC TRBV6-1 few TRBJ2-5 .
CASSQVGDEQFF TGTGCCAGCAGCCAAGTGGGAGATGAGCAGTTCTTC TRBV4-2 . TRBJ2-1 .
CASIWTGGAGTEAFF TGTGCCAGCATCTGGACGGGGGGAGCTGGGACTGAAGCTTTCTTT TRBV3-1 . TRBJ1-1 .